This T cell receptor (beta chain) derives from a study of CD8 T cell repertoires and HIV-1 epitope variants. The protocol was immunoSEQ multiplex PCR, while the TCRdb copy is restricted to in-frame clones and leaves out a portion. Of thousands of clones in the sample, 67% were seen once. Germline CDR1 reads SEHNR; CDR2 reads FQNEAQ (reference sequence). The CDR3 is made up of 13 amino acids. Losses at the gene ends were 1 base for V and 8 bases for J; bases not matched to a gene: 3. This clone has just one count. Its target is not known. The clonotype originates from a male donor with HIV. The source material was cultured CD8+ T cells derived from PBMCs. The chain uses TRBV7-9 and TRBJ2-3, with TRBD2 identical over 7 bases. CDR3 sequence reads: CASSLGREGTQYF. In nucleotides, the CDR3 is TGTGCCAGCAGCTTAGGTAGGGAGGGTACGCAGTATTTT.